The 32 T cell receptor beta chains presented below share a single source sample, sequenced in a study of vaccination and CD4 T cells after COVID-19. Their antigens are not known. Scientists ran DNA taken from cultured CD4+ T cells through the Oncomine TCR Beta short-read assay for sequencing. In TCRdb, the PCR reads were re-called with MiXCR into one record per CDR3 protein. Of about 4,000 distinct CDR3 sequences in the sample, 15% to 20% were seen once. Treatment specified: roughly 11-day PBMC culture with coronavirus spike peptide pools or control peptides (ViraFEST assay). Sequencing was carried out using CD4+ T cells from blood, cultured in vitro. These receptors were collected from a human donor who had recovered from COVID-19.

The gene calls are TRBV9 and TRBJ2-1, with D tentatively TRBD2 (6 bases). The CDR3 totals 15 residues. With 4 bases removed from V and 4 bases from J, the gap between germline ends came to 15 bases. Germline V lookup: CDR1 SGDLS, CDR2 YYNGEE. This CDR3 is CASSPEGLKYNEQFF. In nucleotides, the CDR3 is TGTGCCAGCAGCCCGGAGGGGTTGAAGTACAATGAGCAGTTCTTC.

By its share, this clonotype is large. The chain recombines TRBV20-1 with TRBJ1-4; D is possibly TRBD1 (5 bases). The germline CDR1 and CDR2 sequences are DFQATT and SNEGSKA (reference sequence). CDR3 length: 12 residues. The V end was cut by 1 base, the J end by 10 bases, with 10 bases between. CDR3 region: CSARGGPGKLFF. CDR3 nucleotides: TGCAGTGCTAGAGGGGGCCCCGGAAAACTGTTTTTT.

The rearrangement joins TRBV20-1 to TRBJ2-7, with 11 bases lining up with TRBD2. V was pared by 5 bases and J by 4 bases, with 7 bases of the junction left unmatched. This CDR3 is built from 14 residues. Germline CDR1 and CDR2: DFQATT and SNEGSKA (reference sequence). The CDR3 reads CSAPRLAGKYEQYF. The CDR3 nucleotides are TGCAGTGCTCCTAGACTAGCGGGGAAATACGAGCAGTACTTC.

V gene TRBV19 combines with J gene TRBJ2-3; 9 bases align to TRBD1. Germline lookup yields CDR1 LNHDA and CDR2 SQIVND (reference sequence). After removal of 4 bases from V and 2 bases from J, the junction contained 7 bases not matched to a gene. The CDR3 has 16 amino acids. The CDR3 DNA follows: TGTGCCAGTAGTAAGAGGACAGGGGCGACCACAGATACGCAGTATTTT. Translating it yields CASSKRTGATTDTQYF.

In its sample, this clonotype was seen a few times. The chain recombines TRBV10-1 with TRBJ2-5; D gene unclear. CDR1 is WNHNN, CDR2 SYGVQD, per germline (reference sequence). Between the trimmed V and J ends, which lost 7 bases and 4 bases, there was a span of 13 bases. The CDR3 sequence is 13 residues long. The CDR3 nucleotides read TGCGCCAGCACCAGAAATCTAGGAGAGACCCAGTACTTC. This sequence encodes CASTRNLGETQYF.

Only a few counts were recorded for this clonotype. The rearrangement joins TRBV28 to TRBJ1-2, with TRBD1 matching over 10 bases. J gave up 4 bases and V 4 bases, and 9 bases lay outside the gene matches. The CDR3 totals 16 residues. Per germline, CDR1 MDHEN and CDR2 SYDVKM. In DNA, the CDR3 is TGTGCCAGCAGTTCTAGCGGGGACAGGGGCCCCTATGGCTACACCTTC. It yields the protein CASSSSGDRGPYGYTF.

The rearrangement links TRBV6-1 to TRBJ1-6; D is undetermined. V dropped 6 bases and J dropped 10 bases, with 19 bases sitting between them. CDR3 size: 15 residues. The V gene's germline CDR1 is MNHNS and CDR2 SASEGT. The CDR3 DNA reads TGTGCCAGCAGCCTCGCCGAGCCGGAGGGCTCACCCCTCCACTTT. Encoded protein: CASSLAEPEGSPLHF.

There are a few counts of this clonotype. Written as DNA, the CDR3 is TGTGCCAGCACCAGTACTGGAATCAACACTGAAGCTTTCTTT. Translated: CASTSTGINTEAFF. The chain is built from TRBV5-5 and TRBJ1-1; D not certain. V lost 6 bases and J lost 2, with 14 bases in between. The germline gives CDR1 SGHKS, CDR2 YYEKEE (reference sequence). The CDR3 is made up of 14 amino acids.

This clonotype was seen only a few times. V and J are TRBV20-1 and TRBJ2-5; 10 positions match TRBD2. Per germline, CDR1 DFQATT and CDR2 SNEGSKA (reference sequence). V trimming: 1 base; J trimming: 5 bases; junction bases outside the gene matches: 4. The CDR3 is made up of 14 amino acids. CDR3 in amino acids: CSARASGGAETQYF. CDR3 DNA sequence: TGCAGTGCTAGAGCAAGCGGGGGGGCTGAGACCCAGTACTTC.

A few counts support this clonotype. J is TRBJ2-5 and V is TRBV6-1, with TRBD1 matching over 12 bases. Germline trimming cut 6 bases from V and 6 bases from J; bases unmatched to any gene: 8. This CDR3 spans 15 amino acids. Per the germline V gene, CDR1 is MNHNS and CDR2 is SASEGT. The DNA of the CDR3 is TGTGCCAGCAGCCCCGGGACAGGGGGCGCGAAGACCCAGTACTTC. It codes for CASSPGTGGAKTQYF.

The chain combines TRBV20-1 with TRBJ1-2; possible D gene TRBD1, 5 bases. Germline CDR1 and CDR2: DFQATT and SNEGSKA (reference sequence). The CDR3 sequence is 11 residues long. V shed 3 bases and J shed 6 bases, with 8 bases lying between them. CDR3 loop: CSASRGDGYTF. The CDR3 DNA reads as TGCAGTGCTAGCCGAGGGGATGGCTACACCTTC.

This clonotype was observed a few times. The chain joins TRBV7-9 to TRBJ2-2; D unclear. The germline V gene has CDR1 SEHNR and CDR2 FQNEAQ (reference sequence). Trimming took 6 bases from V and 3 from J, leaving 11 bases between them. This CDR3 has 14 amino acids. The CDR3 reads CASSSDGHTGELFF. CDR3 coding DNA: TGTGCCAGCAGTTCCGACGGACACACCGGGGAGCTGTTTTTT.

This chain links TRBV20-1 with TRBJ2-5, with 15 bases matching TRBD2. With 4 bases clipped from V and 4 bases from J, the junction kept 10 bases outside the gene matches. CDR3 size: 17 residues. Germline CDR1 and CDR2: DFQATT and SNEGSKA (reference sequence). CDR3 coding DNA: TGCAGTGCTATGGCCGATGGGACTAGCGGGGGGTTAGAGACCCAGTACTTC. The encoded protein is CSAMADGTSGGLETQYF.

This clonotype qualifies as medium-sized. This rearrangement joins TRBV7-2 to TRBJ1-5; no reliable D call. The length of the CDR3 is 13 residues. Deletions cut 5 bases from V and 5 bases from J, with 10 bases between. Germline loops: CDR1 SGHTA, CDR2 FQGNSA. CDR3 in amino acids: CASSPRPDQPQHF. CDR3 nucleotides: TGTGCCAGCAGCCCCAGACCTGATCAGCCCCAGCATTTT.

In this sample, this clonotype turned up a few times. The CDR3 DNA sequence: TGCAGTGCTGGGGGACAGCACTATGGCTACACCTTC. It translates to CSAGGQHYGYTF. This chain connects TRBV20-1 to TRBJ1-2; 7 positions match TRBD1. Per germline, CDR1 DFQATT and CDR2 SNEGSKA (reference sequence). The CDR3 has 12 residues. The V segment lost 5 bases and the J segment 3 bases; nucleotides outside the gene matches: 3.

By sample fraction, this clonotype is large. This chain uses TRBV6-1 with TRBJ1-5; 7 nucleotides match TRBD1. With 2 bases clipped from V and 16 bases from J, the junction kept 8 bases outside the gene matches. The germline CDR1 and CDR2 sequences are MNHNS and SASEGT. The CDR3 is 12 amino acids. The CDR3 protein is CASSEPPTGNHF. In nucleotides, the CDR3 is TGTGCCAGCAGTGAACCTCCGACAGGGAACCATTTT.

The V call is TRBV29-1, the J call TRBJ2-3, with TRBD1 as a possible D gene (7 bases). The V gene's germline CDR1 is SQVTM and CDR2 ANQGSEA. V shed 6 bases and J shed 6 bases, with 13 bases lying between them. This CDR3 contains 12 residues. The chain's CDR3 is CSVVSGGDTQYF. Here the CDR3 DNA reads TGCAGCGTCGTTTCAGGGGGGGATACGCAGTATTTT.

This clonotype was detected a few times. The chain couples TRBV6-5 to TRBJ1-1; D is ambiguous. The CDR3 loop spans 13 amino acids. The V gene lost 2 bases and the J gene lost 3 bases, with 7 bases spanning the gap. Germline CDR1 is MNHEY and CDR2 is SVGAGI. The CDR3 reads CASSYRADTEAFF. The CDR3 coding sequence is TGTGCCAGCAGTTACAGGGCAGACACTGAAGCTTTCTTT.

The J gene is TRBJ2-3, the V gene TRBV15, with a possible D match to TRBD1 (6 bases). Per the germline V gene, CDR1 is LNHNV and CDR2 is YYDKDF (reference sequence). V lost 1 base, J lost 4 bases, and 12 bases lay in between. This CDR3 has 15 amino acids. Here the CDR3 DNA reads TGTGCCACCAGCAGAGCCCACAGGGTCGCAGATACGCAGTATTTT. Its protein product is CATSRAHRVADTQYF.

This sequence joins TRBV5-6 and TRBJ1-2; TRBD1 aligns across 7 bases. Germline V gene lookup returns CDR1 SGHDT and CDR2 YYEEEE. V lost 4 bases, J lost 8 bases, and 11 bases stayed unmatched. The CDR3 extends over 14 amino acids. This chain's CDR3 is CASSPPDRVSGYTF. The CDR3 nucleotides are TGTGCCAGCAGCCCCCCCGACAGGGTTAGCGGCTACACCTTC.

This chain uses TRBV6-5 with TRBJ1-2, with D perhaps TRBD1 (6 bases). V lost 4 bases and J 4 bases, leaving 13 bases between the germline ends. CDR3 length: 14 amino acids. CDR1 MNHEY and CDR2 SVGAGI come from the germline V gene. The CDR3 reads CASSSGRGIYGYTF. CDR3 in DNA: TGTGCCAGCAGTTCGGGGAGGGGGATCTATGGCTACACCTTC.

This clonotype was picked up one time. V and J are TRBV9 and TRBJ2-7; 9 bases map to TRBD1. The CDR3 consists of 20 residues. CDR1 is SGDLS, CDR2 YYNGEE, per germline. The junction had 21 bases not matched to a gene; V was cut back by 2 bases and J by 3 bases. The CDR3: CASSVGVFGTGKGLSYEQYF. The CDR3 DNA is TGTGCCAGCAGCGTGGGTGTTTTTGGGACAGGGAAGGGGTTGAGCTACGAGCAGTACTTC.

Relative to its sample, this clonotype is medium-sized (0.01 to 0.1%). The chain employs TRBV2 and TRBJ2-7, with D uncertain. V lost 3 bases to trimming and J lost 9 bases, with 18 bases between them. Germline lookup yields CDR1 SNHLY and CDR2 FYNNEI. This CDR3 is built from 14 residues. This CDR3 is CASSDSLGTHGQYF. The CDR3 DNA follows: TGTGCCAGCAGTGATTCTTTGGGCACTCACGGGCAGTACTTC. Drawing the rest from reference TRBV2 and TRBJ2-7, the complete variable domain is EPEVTQTPSHQVTQMGQEVILRCVPISNHLYFYWYRQILGQKVEFLVSFYNNEISEKSEIFDDQFSVERPDGSNFTLKIRSTKLEDSAMYFCASSDSLGTHGQYFGPGTRLTVT.

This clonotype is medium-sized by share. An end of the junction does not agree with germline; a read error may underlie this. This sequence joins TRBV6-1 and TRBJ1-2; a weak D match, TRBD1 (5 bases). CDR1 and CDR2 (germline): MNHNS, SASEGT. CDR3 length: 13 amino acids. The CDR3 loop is CARRDDGNYGYTF. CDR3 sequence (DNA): TGTGCCCGCAGGGACGACGGAAACTATGGCTACACCTTC.

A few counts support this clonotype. The CDR3 spells CSAAAGAWETQYF. CDR3 bases: TGCAGTGCCGCGGCCGGGGCGTGGGAGACCCAGTACTTC. V usage is TRBV20-1 and J usage is TRBJ2-5; D may correspond to TRBD1 or TRBD2 (5 bases each). Germline loops: CDR1 DFQATT, CDR2 SNEGSKA (reference sequence). The CDR3 is made up of 13 amino acids. Trimming took off 6 bases at V and 5 bases at J, with 16 bases between the two ends.

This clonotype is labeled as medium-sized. The CDR3 nucleotides are TGTGCCAGCAGCTTGGGGACAGGGTCGCATTCACCCCTCCACTTT. Amino acid sequence: CASSLGTGSHSPLHF. The chain uses TRBV5-6 and TRBJ1-6, with 8 bases that match TRBD1. Germline V gives CDR1 SGHDT, CDR2 YYEEEE. V trimming: 0 bases; J trimming: 8 bases; junction bases outside the gene matches: 4. The CDR3 is 15 residues long. Full variable domain (outside the CDR3, taken from reference TRBV5-6 and TRBJ1-6): DAGVTQSPTHLIKTRGQQVTLRCSPKSGHDTVSWYQQALGQGPQFIFQYYEEEERQRGNFPDRFSGHQFPNYSSELNVNALLLGDSALYLCASSLGTGSHSPLHFGNGTRLTVT.

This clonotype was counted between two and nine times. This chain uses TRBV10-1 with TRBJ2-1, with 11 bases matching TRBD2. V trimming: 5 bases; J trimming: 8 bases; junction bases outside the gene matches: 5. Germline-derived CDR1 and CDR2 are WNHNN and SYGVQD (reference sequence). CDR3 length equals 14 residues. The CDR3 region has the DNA TGCGCCAGCAGTTGGCTAGCGGGGGGCGATGAGCAGTTCTTC. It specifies CASSWLAGGDEQFF.

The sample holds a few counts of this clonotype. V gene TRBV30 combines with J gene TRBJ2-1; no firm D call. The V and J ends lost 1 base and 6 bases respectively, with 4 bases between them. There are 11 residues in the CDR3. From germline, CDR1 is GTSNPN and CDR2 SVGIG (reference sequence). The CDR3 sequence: CAWSALNEQFF. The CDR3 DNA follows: TGTGCCTGGAGTGCTCTCAATGAGCAGTTCTTC. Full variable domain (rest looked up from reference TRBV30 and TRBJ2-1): SQTIHQWPATLVQPVGSPLSLECTVEGTSNPNLYWYRQAAGRGLQLLFYSVGIGQISSEVPQNLSASRPQDRQFILSSKKLLLSDSGFYLCAWSALNEQFFGPGTRLTVL.

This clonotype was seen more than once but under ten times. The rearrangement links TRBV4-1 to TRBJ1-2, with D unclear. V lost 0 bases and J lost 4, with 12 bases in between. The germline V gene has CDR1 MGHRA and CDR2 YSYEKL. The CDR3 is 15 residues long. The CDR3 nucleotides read TGCGCCAGCAGCCAAGATTTCAGGCAGGTCTATGGCTACACCTTC. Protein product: CASSQDFRQVYGYTF.

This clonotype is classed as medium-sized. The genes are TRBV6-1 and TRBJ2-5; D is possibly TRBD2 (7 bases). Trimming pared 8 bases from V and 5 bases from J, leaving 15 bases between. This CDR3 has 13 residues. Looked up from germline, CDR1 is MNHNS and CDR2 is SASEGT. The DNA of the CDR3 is TGTGCCAGCCGAAGAGGGGGAGGGGAGACCCAGTACTTC. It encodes CASRRGGGETQYF.

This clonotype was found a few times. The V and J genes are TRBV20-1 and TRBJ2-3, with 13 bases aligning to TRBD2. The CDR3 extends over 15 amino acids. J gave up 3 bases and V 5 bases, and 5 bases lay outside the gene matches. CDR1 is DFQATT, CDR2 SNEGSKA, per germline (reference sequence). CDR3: CSALTSGGITDTQYF. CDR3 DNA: TGCAGTGCTCTGACTAGCGGGGGGATTACAGATACGCAGTATTTT.

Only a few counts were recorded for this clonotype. In DNA, the CDR3 is TGTGCCAGCAGTGCTAACAGGTTAACCTACGAGCAGTACTTC. This gives the protein CASSANRLTYEQYF. J is TRBJ2-7 and V is TRBV2; maybe TRBD1 (5 bases). The CDR3 runs 14 residues. CDR1 SNHLY and CDR2 FYNNEI come from the germline V gene. V gave up 4 bases and J gave up 2 bases, with 12 bases separating them.